This entry concerns a single T cell receptor beta chain. Its antigen remains unidentified. Produced via immunoSEQ multiplex PCR; TCRdb's table is partial and in-frame only. The profile shows some 76,000 clones, roughly nine tenths of them singletons. The source of the sample is a study of OX40 agonist ivuxolimab in advanced cancers. Overall study: Patients were infused with ivuxolimab every 2 weeks at 0.01 to 10 mg/kg.

The CDR3 is 13 amino acids. V gave up 10 bases and J gave up 0 bases, with 10 bases separating them. In germline, CDR1 is MNHNS, CDR2 SASEGT. Autoimmune disease history or systemic immunosuppression barred patients. Study-level findings and limits: CD4+ and CD8+ blood T cells expanded clonally by week 6 at 0.1 to 3.0 mg/kg.

The clonotype comes from an adult with an advanced solid tumor such as melanoma, head and neck, liver or kidney cancer. The chain joins TRBV6-1 to TRBJ2-4; no clear D. The input for sequencing was CD4+ or CD8+ T cells sorted from blood, taken in a trial of the OX40 agonist ivuxolimab. The CDR3 loop is CATGWVAKNIQYF. The CDR3 bases are TGTGCCACCGGCTGGGTAGCCAAAAACATTCAGTACTTC.